The 29 T cell receptor beta chains given below trace back to one sample, sequenced in a study of STAT3 mutations in large granular lymphocyte leukemia. Their specific antigens are unknown. Repertoires were generated with immunoSEQ multiplex PCR, while TCRdb's copy carries only in-frame clones and drops some. The table records 30,000 to 45,000 clones, around nine tenths of them present only once. Findings and limits, study-wide: In T-cell large granular lymphocyte leukemia, about half of patients showed multiple immunodominant subclonotypes.

The sequenced sample was PBMCs. The receptors here all came from a human donor with T large granular lymphocyte leukemia. Some clones in this sample may be carry-over from other donors' samples.

The table lists this clone with a few counts. V usage is TRBV15 and J usage is TRBJ1-2; perhaps TRBD1 as D (6 bases). The germline V gene has CDR1 LNHNV and CDR2 YYDKDF (reference sequence). The length of the CDR3 is 17 residues. The V end was cut by 0 bases, the J end by 2 bases, with 16 bases between. As DNA, the CDR3 is TGTGCCACCAGCAGAGAGACCCTCGAACAGGGAAACTATGGCTACACCTTC. Amino acid sequence: CATSRETLEQGNYGYTF.

This chain links TRBV11-2 with TRBJ1-3; the D is unclear. This CDR3 contains 14 residues. Per the germline V gene, CDR1 is SGHAT and CDR2 is FQNNGV. V was shortened by 9 bases and J by 1 base, with 13 bases between the two germline ends. The CDR3 DNA is TGTGCCAGTCGTTCCGTGGGATCTGGAAACACCATATATTTT. Protein sequence: CASRSVGSGNTIYF.

The genes are TRBV5-6 and TRBJ1-2; maybe TRBD1 (5 bases). The V and J ends lost 4 bases and 4 bases respectively, with 14 bases between them. Germline assignment: CDR1 SGHDT and CDR2 YYEEEE. The CDR3 covers 14 residues. CDR3 bases: TGTGCCAGCAGCGCCCTCGAGGGGCTCTATGGCTACACCTTC. Protein sequence: CASSALEGLYGYTF.

V usage is TRBV5-1 and J usage is TRBJ2-2, with 10 bases that match TRBD1. Unmatched junction bases numbered 4, after V lost 3 bases and J lost 5 bases. The CDR3 extends over 15 amino acids. CDR1 SGHRS and CDR2 YFSETQ come from the germline V gene. The CDR3 here is CASSSGQGYTGELFF. The CDR3 DNA reads as TGCGCCAGCAGCTCGGGACAGGGGTATACCGGGGAGCTGTTTTTT.

This chain uses TRBV10-3 with TRBJ2-1; 7 nucleotides align to TRBD2. The CDR3 extends over 15 amino acids. With V trimmed by 2 bases and J by 0 bases, 1 base remained unmatched. CDR1 is ENHRY and CDR2 is SYGVKD in the germline V gene. CDR3 sequence reads: CAISEGGVSYNEQFF. The CDR3 DNA reads TGTGCCATCAGTGAGGGGGGGGTCTCCTACAATGAGCAGTTCTTC.

This clone has only a few counts. The V call is TRBV4-1, the J call TRBJ1-5; D call uncertain. Germline V gene lookup returns CDR1 MGHRA and CDR2 YSYEKL. V gave up 4 bases and J gave up 6 bases, with 13 bases separating them. The CDR3 totals 14 residues. Here the CDR3 reads CASSPWIGSQPQHF. The CDR3 nucleotides read TGCGCCAGCAGCCCCTGGATAGGGAGTCAGCCCCAGCATTTT.

The chain has TRBV5-4 and TRBJ1-2; D remains ambiguous. Looked up from germline, CDR1 is SGHNT and CDR2 is YYREEE (reference sequence). Trimming removed 6 bases from V and 2 bases from J, with 8 bases in between. CDR3 length: 12 amino acids. CDR3 loop: CASTYGNYGYTF. The DNA of the CDR3 is TGTGCCAGCACCTATGGCAACTATGGCTACACCTTC.

Only a few counts were recorded for this clone. The gene calls are TRBV9 and TRBJ1-2; D remains ambiguous. The CDR3 is 12 residues long. V lost 0 bases to trimming and J lost 7 bases, with 7 bases between them. The germline CDR1 and CDR2 sequences are SGDLS and YYNGEE. The CDR3 DNA sequence: TGTGCCAGCAGCGTAGACGGCGTTGGCTACACCTTC. Protein product: CASSVDGVGYTF.

This clone was picked up one time. Written as DNA, the CDR3 is TGTGCCAGCAGCTTAGCAGGGGCACACACCGGGGAGCTGTTTTTT. Protein product: CASSLAGAHTGELFF. V is TRBV7-9 and J is TRBJ2-2, with D perhaps matching TRBD1 (5 bases). The CDR3 is made up of 15 amino acids. Germline V gives CDR1 SEHNR, CDR2 FQNEAQ (reference sequence). Trimming left V 0 bases short and J 3 bases short, with 8 bases between.

This sequence joins TRBV4-2 and TRBJ2-7; D is possibly TRBD2 (5 bases). The CDR3 extends over 15 amino acids. V lost 0 bases and J 3 bases, leaving 12 bases between the germline ends. CDR1 LGHNA and CDR2 YNFKEQ come from the germline V gene. The CDR3 bases are TGTGCCAGCAGCCAAGATCGAGGGTTGGACTACGAGCAGTACGTC. Translated, it gives CASSQDRGLDYEQYV.

The chain joins TRBV28 to TRBJ2-7; 11 bases fit TRBD1. From germline, CDR1 is MDHEN and CDR2 SYDVKM. The CDR3 covers 18 residues. Trimming removed 5 bases from V and 6 bases from J; junction bases left unmatched: 18. CDR3: CASSPPGQGAKLISEQYF. CDR3 nucleotides: TGTGCCAGCAGTCCGCCCGGACAGGGGGCCAAGTTAATCAGCGAGCAGTACTTC. The full variable domain, its missing parts supplied by reference TRBV28 and TRBJ2-7, is DVKVTQSSRYLVKRTGEKVFLECVQDMDHENMFWYRQDPGLGLRLIYFSYDVKMKEKGDIPEGYSVSREKKERFSLILESASTNQTSMYLCASSPPGQGAKLISEQYFGPGTRLTVT.

The chain carries TRBV15 and TRBJ1-6; D gene uncertain. The CDR3 is made up of 14 amino acids. Germline CDR1 is LNHNV and CDR2 is YYDKDF (reference sequence). With 0 bases removed from V and 10 bases from J, the gap between germline ends came to 10 bases. The DNA for the CDR3 is TGTGCCACCAGCAGAGATCAATGGAACTCACCCCTCCACTTT. The encoded protein is CATSRDQWNSPLHF.

V and J are TRBV18 and TRBJ2-7; D not resolved. The CDR3 contains 13 residues. Germline CDR1 reads KGHSH; CDR2 reads LQKENI. The V end lost 0 bases, the J end lost 2 bases, and 5 bases lay between the germline ends. The CDR3 DNA is TGTGCCAGCTCACCACCGGGCACCTACGAGCAGTACTTC. Translating it yields CASSPPGTYEQYF.

The V gene is TRBV20-1, the J gene TRBJ2-1, with D hard to call. CDR3 length equals 11 residues. Germline lookup yields CDR1 DFQATT and CDR2 SNEGSKA (reference sequence). CDR3 region: CAGWQGNEQFF. The CDR3 bases are TGCGCTGGGTGGCAAGGCAATGAGCAGTTCTTC.

This sequence joins TRBV11-2 and TRBJ2-7; TRBD1 matches at 7 bases. Germline trimming cut 6 bases from V and 3 bases from J; bases unmatched to any gene: 8. CDR3 size: 14 residues. The germline CDR1 and CDR2 sequences are SGHAT and FQNNGV. The CDR3 sequence is CASSNTGQNYEQYV. CDR3 sequence (DNA): TGTGCCAGCAGTAACACGGGACAGAACTACGAGCAGTACGTC.

The J gene is TRBJ1-5, the V gene TRBV28; D is possibly TRBD1 (5 bases). Germline assignment: CDR1 MDHEN and CDR2 SYDVKM. The CDR3 sequence is 16 residues long. Trimming shortened V by 4 bases and J by 7 bases, and 20 bases separated the two germline ends. This CDR3 is CASSSPLTEAGQPQHF. DNA for the CDR3: TGTGCCAGCAGTTCACCCCTGACAGAGGCGGGGCAGCCCCAGCATTTT.

This clone has just one count. The chain is built from TRBV5-4 and TRBJ1-6; D perhaps matches TRBD1 (6 bases). V was pared by 4 bases and J by 8 bases, with 22 bases between. Germline V lookup: CDR1 SGHNT, CDR2 YYREEE (reference sequence). CDR3 size: 17 residues. The CDR3 is CASSRGAGRAGDSPLHF. The DNA of the CDR3 is TGTGCCAGCAGCCGGGGGGCTGGCAGGGCCGGGGATTCACCCCTCCACTTT.

The chain carries TRBV28 and TRBJ1-2; the match to TRBD1 covers 8 bases. The V gene's germline CDR1 is MDHEN and CDR2 SYDVKM. Germline trimming cut 3 bases from V and 5 bases from J; bases unmatched to any gene: 5. The CDR3 spans 14 residues. The CDR3 reads CASSFGQGRYGYTF. As DNA, the CDR3 is TGTGCCAGCAGTTTTGGACAGGGACGTTATGGCTACACCTTC.

The chain joins TRBV7-2 to TRBJ2-1; D is unclear. The CDR3 runs to 16 residues. Per germline, CDR1 SGHTA and CDR2 FQGNSA. With 1 base removed from V and 3 bases from J, the gap between germline ends came to 13 bases. CDR3 nucleotide sequence: TGTGCCAGCAGCTTAGGGGTCCCAGGCATCTACAATGAGCAGTTCTTC. Translating gives CASSLGVPGIYNEQFF.

The chain employs TRBV7-7 and TRBJ2-3; 7 nucleotides agree with TRBD2. The trim removed 2 bases at V and 4 bases at J, leaving 9 bases unmatched. Germline V CDR1 and CDR2: SSHAT, FNYEAQ (reference sequence). The CDR3 extends over 16 amino acids. CDR3 amino acids: CASSLRVGGMADTQYF. In nucleotides, the CDR3 is TGTGCCAGCAGCTTACGAGTGGGGGGGATGGCAGATACGCAGTATTTT.

This clone has just a few counts. J is TRBJ1-2 and V is TRBV5-5; weak D call: TRBD1 (6 bases). The CDR3 loop spans 13 amino acids. Germline loops: CDR1 SGHKS, CDR2 YYEKEE (reference sequence). V lost 4 bases and J 8 bases, leaving 15 bases between the germline ends. This CDR3 is CASSRTQGNGYTF. The CDR3 DNA follows: TGTGCCAGCAGCCGGACACAGGGTAACGGCTACACCTTC.

V gene TRBV28 combines with J gene TRBJ1-1; perhaps TRBD1 as D (5 bases). With 5 bases removed from V and 5 bases from J, the gap between germline ends came to 15 bases. The CDR3 spans 14 residues. Germline CDR1 and CDR2: MDHEN and SYDVKM. CDR3 sequence reads: CASSSPGALTEAFF. CDR3 DNA sequence: TGTGCCAGCAGTAGCCCCGGGGCTCTAACTGAAGCTTTCTTT.

CDR3 nucleotides: TGTGCCAGCAGCTTATCCCTCGGGGAGCTGTTTTTT. It yields the protein CASSLSLGELFF. The chain uses TRBV7-9 and TRBJ2-2; D remains unclear. V lost 2 bases and J lost 7, with 5 bases in between. The CDR3 runs 12 residues. CDR1 is SEHNR and CDR2 is FQNEAQ in the germline V gene (reference sequence).

The rearrangement links TRBV28 to TRBJ1-6, with D possibly TRBD1 on 5 matching bases. Germline CDR1 reads MDHEN; CDR2 reads SYDVKM. V gave up 1 base and J gave up 5 bases, with 12 bases separating them. This CDR3 comprises 16 residues. CDR3 DNA sequence: TGTGCCAGCAGTTTATTTCGGCAGGGACATAATTCACCCCTCCACTTT. It specifies CASSLFRQGHNSPLHF.

V and J are TRBV4-1 and TRBJ2-2; D may be TRBD1 (5 bases). The CDR3 runs 13 residues. V gave up 4 bases and J gave up 5 bases, with 8 bases separating them. Germline CDR1 MGHRA, CDR2 YSYEKL. The DNA of the CDR3 is TGCGCCAGCAGCCCCCGACAGACCGGGGAGCTGTTTTTT. It yields the protein CASSPRQTGELFF.

The chain uses TRBV28 and TRBJ1-2, with a weak D call TRBD1 (6 bases). CDR1 is MDHEN and CDR2 is SYDVKM in the germline V gene. Trimming took off 7 bases at V and 8 bases at J, with 11 bases between the two ends. This CDR3 comprises 11 residues. CDR3 sequence: CASKRGVGYTF. The CDR3 DNA reads TGTGCCAGCAAGAGGGGGGTCGGCTACACCTTC.

The V gene is TRBV9, the J gene TRBJ2-5, with a possible D match to TRBD2 (6 bases). Germline lookup yields CDR1 SGDLS and CDR2 YYNGEE. V lost 4 bases and J lost 5, with 21 bases in between. This CDR3 comprises 16 residues. The CDR3: CASSISMGGVSETQYF. The DNA of the CDR3 is TGTGCCAGCAGCATCAGCATGGGAGGAGTATCGGAGACCCAGTACTTC. Variable domain in full (rest from reference TRBV9 and TRBJ2-5): DSGVTQTPKHLITATGQRVTLRCSPRSGDLSVYWYQQSLDQGLQFLIQYYNGEERAKGNILERFSAQQFPDLHSELNLSSLELGDSALYFCASSISMGGVSETQYFGPGTRLLVL.

The genes are TRBV6-6 and TRBJ2-3, with 7 bases matching TRBD1. Per the germline V gene, CDR1 is MNHNY and CDR2 is SVGAGI (reference sequence). The CDR3 sequence is 12 residues long. The junction had 3 bases not matched to a gene; V was cut back by 6 bases and J by 6 bases. The DNA for the CDR3 is TGTGCCAGCAGACAGGGGTGGGATACGCAGTATTTT. It yields the protein CASRQGWDTQYF.

This rearrangement joins TRBV7-2 to TRBJ2-7, with a weak D call TRBD2 (7 bases). CDR1 and CDR2 from the germline V gene are SGHTA and FQGNSA. Between the trimmed V and J ends, which lost 1 base and 6 bases, there was a span of 16 bases. The CDR3 contains 15 residues. CDR3 protein: CASSLEGGATIEQYF. In DNA, the CDR3 is TGTGCCAGCAGCTTAGAAGGGGGGGCAACGATCGAGCAGTACTTC.